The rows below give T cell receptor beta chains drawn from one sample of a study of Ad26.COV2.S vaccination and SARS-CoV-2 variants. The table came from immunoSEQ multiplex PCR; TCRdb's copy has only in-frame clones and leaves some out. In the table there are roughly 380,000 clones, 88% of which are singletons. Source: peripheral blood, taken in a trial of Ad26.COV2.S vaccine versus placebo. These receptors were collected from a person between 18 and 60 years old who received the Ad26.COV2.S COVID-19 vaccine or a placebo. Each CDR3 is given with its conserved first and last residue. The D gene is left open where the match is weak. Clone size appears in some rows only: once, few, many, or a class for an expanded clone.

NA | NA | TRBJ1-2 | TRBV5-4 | TGTGCCAGCAGCTACTCCCCAATAGGGGGAGGCTATGGCTACACCTTC | CASSYSPIGGGYGYTF
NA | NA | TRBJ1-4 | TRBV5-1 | TGCGCCAGCAGCACCCGATTCACCGGGCAGGGAGGAGAAAAACTGTTTTTT | CASSTRFTGQGGEKLFF
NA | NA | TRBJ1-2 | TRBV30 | TGTGCCTGGACTACCACGCGACTCTATGGCTACACCTTC | CAWTTTRLYGYTF
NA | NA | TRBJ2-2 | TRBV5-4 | TGTGCCAGCAGCTTGAATCGGATTAACACCGGGGAGCTGTTTTTT | CASSLNRINTGELFF
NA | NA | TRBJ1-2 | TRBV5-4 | TGTGCCAGCAGCATGGGGCAGGGTTATGGCTACACCTTC | CASSMGQGYGYTF
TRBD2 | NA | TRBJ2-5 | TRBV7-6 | TGTGCCAGCGGTCCTAGCGGGAGGTACCAAGAGACCCAGTACTTC | CASGPSGRYQETQYF
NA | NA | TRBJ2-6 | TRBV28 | TGTGCCAGCAGTTCTCGGAGGGGGGCCAACGTCCTGACTTTC | CASSSRRGANVLTF
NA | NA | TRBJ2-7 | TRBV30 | TGTGCCTGGAGCGACAGCACCTACGAGCAGTACTTC | CAWSDSTYEQYF
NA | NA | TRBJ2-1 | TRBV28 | TGTGCCAGCAGTTTAAGGGGAAATGAGCAGTTCTTC | CASSLRGNEQFF
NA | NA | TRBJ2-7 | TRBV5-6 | TGTGCCAGCAGCTTGGCCGTGGTAGGTCACGAGCAGTACTTC | CASSLAVVGHEQYF
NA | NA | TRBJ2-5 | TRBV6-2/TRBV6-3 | TGTGCCAGCAGTTTCATATTTGGGCAGGGGATGCAAGAGACCCAGTACTTC | CASSFIFGQGMQETQYF
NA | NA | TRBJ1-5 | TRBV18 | TGTGCCAGCTCCCGGGCCTCCGTAGGGGTAGGCAATCAGCCCCAGCATTTT | CASSRASVGVGNQPQHF
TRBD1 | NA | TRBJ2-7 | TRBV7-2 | TGTGCCAGCAGCCGGACAGGGTCCAGTACTAGGAACGAGCAGTACTTC | CASSRTGSSTRNEQYF
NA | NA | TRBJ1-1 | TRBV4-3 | TGCGCCAGCAGCCAGGACCTAGTTGGGCCTGAAGCTTTCTTT | CASSQDLVGPEAFF
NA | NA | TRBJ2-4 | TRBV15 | TGTGCCACCAGTCCTGGGGGGGGGCCCAAAAACATTCAGTACTTC | CATSPGGGPKNIQYF
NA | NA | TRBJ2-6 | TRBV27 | TGTGCCAGCAGTTCCTTCGAGGGGGCTGGGGCCAACGTCCTGACTTTC | CASSSFEGAGANVLTF
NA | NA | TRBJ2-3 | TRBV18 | TGTGCCAGCTCACCAAGGCGGGGGACAACAGGCAGCACAGATACGCAGTATTTT | CASSPRRGTTGSTDTQYF
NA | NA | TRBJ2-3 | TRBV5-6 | TGTGCCAGCATCCTACTCCAAAGGTCCGATACGCAGTATTTT | CASILLQRSDTQYF
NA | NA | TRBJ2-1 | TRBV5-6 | TGTGCCAGCAGCAACGGGCTAGAGCAGTTCTTC | CASSNGLEQFF
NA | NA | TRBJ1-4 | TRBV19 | TGTGCCAGTAGCACCCCCGGTGGCAGGGGCCTCACTAATGAAAAACTGTTTTTT | CASSTPGGRGLTNEKLFF
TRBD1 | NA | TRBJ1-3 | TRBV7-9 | TGTGCCAGCAGATCGGACAGGGATGGAAACACCATATATTTT | CASRSDRDGNTIYF
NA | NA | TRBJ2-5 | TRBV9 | TGTGCCAGCAGCAGGGGGCTCTACGGCGGGGGAGAAGAGACCCAGTACTTC | CASSRGLYGGGEETQYF
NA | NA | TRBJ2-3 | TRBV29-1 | TGCAGCGTTCAAAAAAGGGGCACAGATACGCAGTATTTT | CSVQKRGTDTQYF
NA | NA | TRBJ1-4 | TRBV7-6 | TGTGCCAGCAGCACTCTGGGGCGTGCAGAAAAACTGTTTTTT | CASSTLGRAEKLFF
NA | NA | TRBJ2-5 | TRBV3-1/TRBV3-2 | TGTGCCAGCAGCCGACGACAGATCCAAGAGACCCAGTACTTC | CASSRRQIQETQYF
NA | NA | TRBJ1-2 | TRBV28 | TGTGCCAGCAGTTTCCCCGGACTGAGTGAGGATGGCTACACCTTC | CASSFPGLSEDGYTF
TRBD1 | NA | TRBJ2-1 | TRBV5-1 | TGCGCCAGCTGTCTAACAGGGGACTCCTACAATGAGCAGTTCTTC | CASCLTGDSYNEQFF
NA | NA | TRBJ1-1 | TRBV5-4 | TGTGCCAGCAGCTTGTCGGCAGATCCGAACACTGAAGCTTTCTTT | CASSLSADPNTEAFF
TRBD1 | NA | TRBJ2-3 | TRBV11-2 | TGTGCCAGCAGCTTAAACCGACAGGGGGGACTTAGCACAGATACGCAGTATTTT | CASSLNRQGGLSTDTQYF
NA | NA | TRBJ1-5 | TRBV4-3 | TGCGCCAGCAGCCAAGGCCTGGGACAATATAGCAATCAGCCCCAGCATTTT | CASSQGLGQYSNQPQHF
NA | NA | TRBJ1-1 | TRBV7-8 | TGTGCCAGCAGCTTAAATCCCAGCATCATGAACACTGAAGCTTTCTTT | CASSLNPSIMNTEAFF
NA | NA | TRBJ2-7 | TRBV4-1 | TGCGCCAGCAGCCAAGTCTTATCGTACGACGAGCAGTACTTC | CASSQVLSYDEQYF
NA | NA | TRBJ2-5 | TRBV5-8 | TGTGCCAGCAGCCGCAGGGGGGCCGAAGAGACCCAGTACTTC | CASSRRGAEETQYF
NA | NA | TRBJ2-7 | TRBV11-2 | TGTGCCAGCAGTTCCCCGAGGGGGTTCTACGAGCAGTACTTC | CASSSPRGFYEQYF
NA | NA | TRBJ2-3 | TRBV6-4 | TGTGCCAGCAGCGGGGCGGACACAGATACGCAGTATTTT | CASSGADTDTQYF
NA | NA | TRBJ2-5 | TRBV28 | TGTGCCAGCAGTTTATGGGCGGATAAGACCCAGTACTTC | CASSLWADKTQYF
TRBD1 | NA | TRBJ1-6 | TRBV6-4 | TGTGCCAGCAGTCTCGGGACAGGGGATAATTCACCCCTCCACTTT | CASSLGTGDNSPLHF
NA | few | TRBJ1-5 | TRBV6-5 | TGTGCCAGCAGTTACTCGATTCCGGACAGCCATCAGCCCCAGCATTTT | CASSYSIPDSHQPQHF
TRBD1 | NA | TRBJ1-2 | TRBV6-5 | TGTGCCGGGGGACAGGGCTATTATTATGGCTACACCTTC | CAGGQGYYYGYTF
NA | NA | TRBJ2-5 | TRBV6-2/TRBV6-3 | TGTGCCAGCAGTTATACGGGACCCCAAGAGACCCAGTACTTC | CASSYTGPQETQYF
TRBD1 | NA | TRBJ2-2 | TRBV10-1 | TGCGCCAGCAGCCGCCGGGACAGGGGAAACACCGGGGAGCTGTTTTTT | CASSRRDRGNTGELFF
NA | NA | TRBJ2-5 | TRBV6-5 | TGTGCCAGCAGCGGAAGGGTGGGTTCTCTGTACTTC | CASSGRVGSLYF
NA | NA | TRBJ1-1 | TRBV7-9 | TGTGCCAGCAGCCACGACAGAGCACAGGGTTCCTTGAACACTGAAGCTTTCTTT | CASSHDRAQGSLNTEAFF
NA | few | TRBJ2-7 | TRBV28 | TGTGCCAGCAGTTTATCCTACTACGAGCAGTACTTC | CASSLSYYEQYF
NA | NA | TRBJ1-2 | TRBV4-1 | TGCGCCAGCAGCCCGGAAGGCAGGCGGGGCTATGGCTACACCTTC | CASSPEGRRGYGYTF
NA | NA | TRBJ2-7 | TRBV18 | TGTGCCAGCTCACCACCGGTCGGCCCCTACGAGCAGTACTTC | CASSPPVGPYEQYF
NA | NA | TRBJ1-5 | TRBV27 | TGTGCCAGCCGTGCGGGTAATCAGCCCCAGCATTTT | CASRAGNQPQHF
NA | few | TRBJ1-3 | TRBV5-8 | TGTGCCAGCAGCTTGCGGCAGTCTGGAAACACCATATATTTT | CASSLRQSGNTIYF
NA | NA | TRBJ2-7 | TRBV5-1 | TGCGCCAGCAGCTCGGGGACGGTAGACCGCTCCTACGAGCAGTACTTC | CASSSGTVDRSYEQYF
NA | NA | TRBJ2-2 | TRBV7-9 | TGTGCCAGCGTAGGCCAGGGTCGTACCGGGGAGCTGTTTTTT | CASVGQGRTGELFF